Listed below are T cell receptor beta chains from one sample, sequenced in a study of molecular identifiers for immune sequencing clone quantification. TCRdb re-derived calls from the PCR reads in MiXCR, one entry per CDR3 protein. The repertoire includes 350,000 or so distinct CDR3 sequences, around a fifth of them detected once, and more than 0.8% sits in the top ten. The sample consisted of naive CD8+ T cells from blood, with Jurkat cell RNA spiked in. The receptors originated from a human donor in good health. Some libraries in this study had Jurkat cell RNA spiked in. Each CDR3 is given with its conserved first and last residue. A D gene is named only where the DNA matches it firmly. The size field is filled for only some rows; it gives once, few, many or a size class.

d_gene: NA; abundance: many; j_gene: TRBJ2-6; v_gene: TRBV6-5; CDR3aa: CASSYSSPPGPGANVLTF; CDR3nt: TGTGCCAGCAGTTACTCGTCCCCCCCAGGTCCTGGGGCCAACGTCCTGACTTTC
d_gene: NA; abundance: many; j_gene: TRBJ2-4; v_gene: TRBV29-1; CDR3aa: CSVEERGNAKNIQYF; CDR3nt: TGCAGCGTTGAAGAGCGGGGAAACGCCAAAAACATTCAGTACTTC
d_gene: TRBD2; abundance: many; j_gene: TRBJ2-7; v_gene: TRBV7-9; CDR3aa: CASSPWEGFGEQYF; CDR3nt: TGTGCCAGCAGCCCGTGGGAGGGATTTGGTGAGCAGTACTTC
d_gene: NA; abundance: many; j_gene: TRBJ2-3; v_gene: TRBV10-2; CDR3aa: CASSRVISRGREDTQYF; CDR3nt: TGCGCCAGCAGTCGGGTTATTTCGCGGGGGCGTGAAGATACGCAGTATTTT
d_gene: TRBD1; abundance: many; j_gene: TRBJ2-6; v_gene: TRBV7-2; CDR3aa: CASSLEGQGASGANVLTF; CDR3nt: TGTGCCAGCAGCTTAGAGGGACAGGGGGCCTCTGGGGCCAACGTCCTGACTTTC
d_gene: TRBD1; abundance: many; j_gene: TRBJ2-3; v_gene: TRBV5-1; CDR3aa: CASSARTGTVDTQYF; CDR3nt: TGCGCCAGCAGCGCCCGGACAGGGACGGTGGATACGCAGTATTTT
d_gene: NA; abundance: NA; j_gene: TRBJ2-3; v_gene: TRBV5-1; CDR3aa: CASSRVGETTDTQYF; CDR3nt: TGCGCCAGCAGCCGGGTAGGAGAGACAACAGATACGCAGTATTTT
d_gene: NA; abundance: many; j_gene: TRBJ2-7; v_gene: TRBV5-5; CDR3aa: CASSLSAGASYEQYF; CDR3nt: TGTGCCAGCAGCTTGTCGGCAGGGGCGTCCTACGAGCAGTACTTC
d_gene: NA; abundance: many; j_gene: TRBJ2-5; v_gene: TRBV10-3; CDR3aa: CAISETGSETQYF; CDR3nt: TGTGCCATCAGTGAGACAGGGTCCGAGACCCAGTACTTC
d_gene: TRBD1; abundance: few; j_gene: TRBJ2-1; v_gene: TRBV20-1; CDR3aa: CSARDWGTGEQFF; CDR3nt: TGCAGTGCTAGAGATTGGGGGACAGGGGAGCAGTTCTTC
d_gene: NA; abundance: many; j_gene: TRBJ2-4; v_gene: TRBV7-8; CDR3aa: CASSLKTGEAKNIQYF; CDR3nt: TGTGCCAGCAGCCTAAAAACAGGGGAGGCGAAAAACATTCAGTACTTC
d_gene: NA; abundance: many; j_gene: TRBJ2-5; v_gene: TRBV11-2; CDR3aa: CASSLDLPAYIQETQYF; CDR3nt: TGTGCCAGCAGCTTAGATCTCCCCGCGTACATTCAAGAGACCCAGTACTTC
d_gene: TRBD2; abundance: many; j_gene: TRBJ2-5; v_gene: TRBV27; CDR3aa: CASSFLAGDQETQYF; CDR3nt: TGTGCCAGCAGTTTTCTAGCGGGGGACCAAGAGACCCAGTACTTC
d_gene: TRBD1; abundance: many; j_gene: TRBJ2-7; v_gene: TRBV19; CDR3aa: CASSIERDSEAYEQYF; CDR3nt: TGTGCCAGTAGTATAGAAAGGGACAGCGAAGCCTACGAGCAGTACTTC
d_gene: NA; abundance: few; j_gene: TRBJ2-7; v_gene: TRBV4-3; CDR3aa: CASSQDGAAYEQYF; CDR3nt: TGCGCCAGCAGCCAAGATGGTGCAGCCTACGAGCAGTACTTC
d_gene: NA; abundance: few; j_gene: TRBJ1-1; v_gene: TRBV6-2/TRBV6-3; CDR3aa: CASTTSSYTLTEAFF; CDR3nt: TGTGCCAGCACTACTTCCTCTTACACGTTGACTGAAGCTTTCTTT
d_gene: TRBD2; abundance: many; j_gene: TRBJ2-7; v_gene: TRBV7-9; CDR3aa: CASSPRSSGGPPYEQYF; CDR3nt: TGTGCCAGCAGCCCCCGCTCGTCGGGAGGCCCTCCCTACGAGCAGTACTTC
d_gene: NA; abundance: few; j_gene: TRBJ2-3; v_gene: TRBV5-1; CDR3aa: CASSLAGVGTDTQYF; CDR3nt: TGCGCCAGCAGCTTGGCTGGTGTAGGCACAGATACGCAGTATTTT
d_gene: NA; abundance: few; j_gene: TRBJ2-3; v_gene: TRBV6-2/TRBV6-3; CDR3aa: CASSYPRGRRPDTQYF; CDR3nt: TGTGCCAGCAGTTACCCCAGGGGACGCCGCCCAGATACGCAGTATTTT
d_gene: TRBD1; abundance: many; j_gene: TRBJ1-5; v_gene: TRBV28; CDR3aa: CASSPPGTGGLQPQHF; CDR3nt: TGTGCCAGCAGTCCCCCCGGGACAGGGGGCTTGCAGCCCCAGCATTTT
d_gene: NA; abundance: many; j_gene: TRBJ1-1; v_gene: TRBV7-9; CDR3aa: CASNPEDSHPEAFF; CDR3nt: TGTGCCAGCAACCCCGAAGACAGCCACCCTGAAGCTTTCTTT
d_gene: TRBD1; abundance: many; j_gene: TRBJ2-7; v_gene: TRBV4-3; CDR3aa: CASSQARQGGYEQYF; CDR3nt: TGCGCCAGCAGCCAAGCTAGACAGGGCGGGTACGAGCAGTACTTC
d_gene: NA; abundance: NA; j_gene: TRBJ2-1; v_gene: TRBV5-1; CDR3aa: CAGSLAGSYNEQFF; CDR3nt: TGCGCCGGCAGCTTGGCGGGGTCCTACAATGAGCAGTTCTTC
d_gene: NA; abundance: many; j_gene: TRBJ1-2; v_gene: TRBV24-1; CDR3aa: CATSAADLYYGYTF; CDR3nt: TGTGCCACCAGTGCTGCAGACCTATACTATGGCTACACCTTC
d_gene: TRBD2; abundance: few; j_gene: TRBJ2-1; v_gene: TRBV19; CDR3aa: CASSASGTSSYNEQFF; CDR3nt: TGTGCCAGTAGTGCCTCCGGGACTAGCTCCTACAATGAGCAGTTCTTC
d_gene: NA; abundance: few; j_gene: TRBJ2-3; v_gene: TRBV11-2; CDR3aa: CASSLIKDTQYF; CDR3nt: TGTGCCAGCAGCTTAATTAAAGATACGCAGTATTTT
d_gene: TRBD1; abundance: NA; j_gene: TRBJ2-5; v_gene: TRBV20-1; CDR3aa: CSARVGTGGLETQYF; CDR3nt: TGCAGTGCTAGAGTGGGGACAGGGGGCCTAGAGACCCAGTACTTC